This paragraph covers one T cell receptor (beta chain) sequence. The target antigen is unknown. V shed 5 bases and J 2 bases; nucleotides not matched to a gene: 11. CDR1 is MNHNY and CDR2 is SVGAGI in the germline V gene (reference sequence). The CDR3 totals 16 residues. This specimen comes from a study of long-term antiretroviral therapy in people with HIV. The assay used was immunoSEQ (version v3.0), run at survey level. Samples were sequenced targeting roughly 40,000-50,000 T-cell genomes each. Profiling relied on immunoSEQ multiplex PCR, and the TCRdb table lists in-frame clones only, not all of them. The data show about 15,000 clones, about 90% seen once. Findings and limits, study-wide: Regardless of time point, clones expanded before ART dominated the repertoire.

At minimum, one pre-ART and two post-ART PBMC samples were obtained from each donor. The J gene is TRBJ1-1, the V gene TRBV6-6, with 7 nucleotides matching TRBD1. This TCR was recovered from a woman aged 25 to 39 with HIV. The starting material was unsorted PBMCs, obtained approximately 2.3 years before starting antiretroviral therapy. Here the CDR3 reads CASSPQGRGHNTEAFF. DNA for the CDR3: TGTGCCAGCAGTCCACAGGGGAGAGGGCACAACACTGAAGCTTTCTTT.